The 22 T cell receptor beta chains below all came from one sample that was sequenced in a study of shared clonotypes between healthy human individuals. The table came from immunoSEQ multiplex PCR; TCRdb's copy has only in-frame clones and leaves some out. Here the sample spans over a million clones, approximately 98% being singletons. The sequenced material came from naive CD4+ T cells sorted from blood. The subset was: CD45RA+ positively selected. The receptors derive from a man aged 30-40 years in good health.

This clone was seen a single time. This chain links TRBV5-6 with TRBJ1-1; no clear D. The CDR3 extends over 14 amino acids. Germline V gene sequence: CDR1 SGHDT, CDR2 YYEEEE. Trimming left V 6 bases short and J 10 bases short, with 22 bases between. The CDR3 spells CASTQGILAFGAFF. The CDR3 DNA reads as TGTGCCAGCACCCAAGGAATATTGGCCTTCGGAGCTTTCTTT. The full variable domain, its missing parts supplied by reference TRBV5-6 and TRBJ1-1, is DAGVTQSPTHLIKTRGQQVTLRCSPKSGHDTVSWYQQALGQGPQFIFQYYEEEERQRGNFPDRFSGHQFPNYSSELNVNALLLGDSALYLCASTQGILAFGAFFGQGTRLTVV.

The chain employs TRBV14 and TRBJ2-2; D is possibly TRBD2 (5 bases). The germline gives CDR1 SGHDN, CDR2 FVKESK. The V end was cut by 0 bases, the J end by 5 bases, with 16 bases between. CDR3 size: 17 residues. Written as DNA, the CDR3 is TGTGCCAGCAGCCAAGATCTTGTGCCTAGCTCGACCGGGGAGCTGTTTTTT. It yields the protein CASSQDLVPSSTGELFF.

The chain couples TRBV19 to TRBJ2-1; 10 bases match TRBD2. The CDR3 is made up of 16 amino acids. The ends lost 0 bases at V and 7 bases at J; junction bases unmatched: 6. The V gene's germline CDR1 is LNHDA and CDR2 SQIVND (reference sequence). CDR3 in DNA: TGTGCCAGTAGTATAGATGCTAGCGGGAGCCTAAATGAGCAGTTCTTC. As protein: CASSIDASGSLNEQFF.

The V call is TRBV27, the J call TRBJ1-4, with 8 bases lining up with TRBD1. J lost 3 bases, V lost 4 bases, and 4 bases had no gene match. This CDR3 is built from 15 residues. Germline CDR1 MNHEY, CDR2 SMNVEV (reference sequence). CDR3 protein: CASSSQGAANEKLFF. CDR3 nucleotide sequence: TGTGCCAGCAGTTCCCAGGGGGCAGCTAATGAAAAACTGTTTTTT.

The CDR3 nucleotides are TGTGCCAGCAGCGTAGGGAGGGTGGGTGGCTACACCTTC. It translates to CASSVGRVGGYTF. This sequence joins TRBV9 and TRBJ1-2; D is unclear. From germline, CDR1 is SGDLS and CDR2 YYNGEE. The CDR3 runs to 13 residues. V lost 0 bases and J lost 7, with 10 bases in between.

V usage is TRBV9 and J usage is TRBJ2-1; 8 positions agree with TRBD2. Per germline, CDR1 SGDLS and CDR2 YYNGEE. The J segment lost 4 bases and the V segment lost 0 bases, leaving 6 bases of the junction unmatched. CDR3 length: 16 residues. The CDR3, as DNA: TGTGCCAGCAGCGTAGTGAGCAGCGGGGGATACAATGAGCAGTTCTTC. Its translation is CASSVVSSGGYNEQFF.

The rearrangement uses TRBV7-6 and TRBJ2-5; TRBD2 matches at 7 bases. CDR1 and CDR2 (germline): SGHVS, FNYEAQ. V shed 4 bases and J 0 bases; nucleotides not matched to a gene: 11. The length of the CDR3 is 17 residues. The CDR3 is CASSSGRGTTYQETQYF. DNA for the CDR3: TGTGCCAGCAGCTCAGGAAGAGGGACTACGTACCAAGAGACCCAGTACTTC.

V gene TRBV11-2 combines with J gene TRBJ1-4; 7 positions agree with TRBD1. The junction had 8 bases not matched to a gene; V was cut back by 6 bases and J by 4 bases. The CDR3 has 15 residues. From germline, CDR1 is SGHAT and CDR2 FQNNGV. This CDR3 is CASRPPGQFNEKLFF. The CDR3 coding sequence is TGTGCCAGCAGACCTCCGGGACAGTTTAATGAAAAACTGTTTTTT.

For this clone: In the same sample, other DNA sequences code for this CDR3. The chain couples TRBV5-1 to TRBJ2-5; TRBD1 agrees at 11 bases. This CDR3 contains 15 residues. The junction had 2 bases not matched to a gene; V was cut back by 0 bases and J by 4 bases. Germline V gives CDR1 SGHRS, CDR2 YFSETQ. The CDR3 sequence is CASSLVGTGGETQYF. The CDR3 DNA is TGCGCCAGCAGCTTGGTAGGGACAGGGGGAGAGACCCAGTACTTC.

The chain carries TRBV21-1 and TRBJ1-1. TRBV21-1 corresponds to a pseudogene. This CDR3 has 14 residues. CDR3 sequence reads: CASSLTGAETEAFF. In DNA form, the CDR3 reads TGTGCCAGCAGCTTAACGGGCGCGGAGACTGAAGCTTTCTTT.

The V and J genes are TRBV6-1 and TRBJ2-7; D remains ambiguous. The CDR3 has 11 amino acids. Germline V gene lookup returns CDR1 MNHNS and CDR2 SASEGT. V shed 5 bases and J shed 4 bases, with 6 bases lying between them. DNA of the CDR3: TGTGCCAGCAGTCCCTCATACGAGCAGTACTTC. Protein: CASSPSYEQYF.

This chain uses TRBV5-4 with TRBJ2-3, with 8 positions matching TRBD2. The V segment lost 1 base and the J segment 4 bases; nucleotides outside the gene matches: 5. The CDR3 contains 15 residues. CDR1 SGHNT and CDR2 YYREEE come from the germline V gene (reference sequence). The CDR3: CASSLTSGPPDTQYF. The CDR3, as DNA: TGTGCCAGCAGCTTGACTAGCGGACCCCCAGATACGCAGTATTTT.

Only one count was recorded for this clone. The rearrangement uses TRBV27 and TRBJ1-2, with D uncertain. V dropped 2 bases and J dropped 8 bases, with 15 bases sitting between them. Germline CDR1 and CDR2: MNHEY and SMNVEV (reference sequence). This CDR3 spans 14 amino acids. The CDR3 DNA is TGTGCCAGCAGTTTAAGGCCCGAACGGGCCGGCTACACCTTC. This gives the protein CASSLRPERAGYTF.

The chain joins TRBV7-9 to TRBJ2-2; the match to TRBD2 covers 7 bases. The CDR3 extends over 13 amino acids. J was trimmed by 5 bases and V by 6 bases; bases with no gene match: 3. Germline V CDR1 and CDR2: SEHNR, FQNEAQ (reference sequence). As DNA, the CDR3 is TGTGCCAGCAGTCGAGCGGGAACCGGGGAGCTGTTTTTT. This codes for CASSRAGTGELFF.

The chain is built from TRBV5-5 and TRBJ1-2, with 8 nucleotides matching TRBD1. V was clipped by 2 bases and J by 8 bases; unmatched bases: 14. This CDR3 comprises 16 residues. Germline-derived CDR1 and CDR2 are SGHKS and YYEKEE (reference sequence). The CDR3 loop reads CASSFFMRGTGLGYTF. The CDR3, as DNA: TGTGCCAGCAGCTTTTTTATGCGGGGGACAGGCTTAGGCTACACCTTC.

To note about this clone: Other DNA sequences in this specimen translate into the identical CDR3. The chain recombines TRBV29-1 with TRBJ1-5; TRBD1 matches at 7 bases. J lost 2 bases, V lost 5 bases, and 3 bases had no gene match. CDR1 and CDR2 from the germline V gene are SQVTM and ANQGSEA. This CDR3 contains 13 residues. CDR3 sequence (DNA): TGCAGCGTTTCAGGGGGGGGCAATCAGCCCCAGCATTTT. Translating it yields CSVSGGGNQPQHF.

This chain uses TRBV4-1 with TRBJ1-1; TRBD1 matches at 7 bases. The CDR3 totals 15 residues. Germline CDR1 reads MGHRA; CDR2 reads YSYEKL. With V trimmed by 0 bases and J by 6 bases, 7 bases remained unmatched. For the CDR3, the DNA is TGCGCCAGCAGCCAAGAAACAGGGGTGAGCGCTGAAGCTTTCTTT. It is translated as CASSQETGVSAEAFF.

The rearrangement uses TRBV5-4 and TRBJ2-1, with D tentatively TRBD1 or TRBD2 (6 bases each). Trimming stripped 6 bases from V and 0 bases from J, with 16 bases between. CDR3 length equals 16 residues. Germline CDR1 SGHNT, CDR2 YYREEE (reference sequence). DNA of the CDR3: TGTGCCAGCACCCTAGGAGGGGGGAGCTCCTACAATGAGCAGTTCTTC. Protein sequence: CASTLGGGSSYNEQFF.

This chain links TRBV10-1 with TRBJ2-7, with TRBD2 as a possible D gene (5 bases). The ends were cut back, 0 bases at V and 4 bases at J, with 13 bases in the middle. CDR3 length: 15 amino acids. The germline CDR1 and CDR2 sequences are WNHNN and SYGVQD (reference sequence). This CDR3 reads CASSESGNLLYEQYF. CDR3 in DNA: TGCGCCAGCAGTGAGTCCGGGAACCTACTATACGAGCAGTACTTC.

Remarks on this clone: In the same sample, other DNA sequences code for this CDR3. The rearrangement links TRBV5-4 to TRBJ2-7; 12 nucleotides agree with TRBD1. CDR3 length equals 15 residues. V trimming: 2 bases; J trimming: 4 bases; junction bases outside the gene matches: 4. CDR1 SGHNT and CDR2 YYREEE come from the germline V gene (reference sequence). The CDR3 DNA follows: TGTGCCAGCAGCTTACCGGGACAGGGGGCTTACGAGCAGTACTTC. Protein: CASSLPGQGAYEQYF.

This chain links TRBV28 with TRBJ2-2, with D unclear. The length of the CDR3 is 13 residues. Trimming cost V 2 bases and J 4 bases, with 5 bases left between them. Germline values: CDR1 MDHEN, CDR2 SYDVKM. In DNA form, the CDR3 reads TGTGCCAGCAGTTTAGTCGCCACCGGGGAGCTGTTTTTT. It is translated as CASSLVATGELFF. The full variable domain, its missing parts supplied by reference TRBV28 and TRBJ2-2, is DVKVTQSSRYLVKRTGEKVFLECVQDMDHENMFWYRQDPGLGLRLIYFSYDVKMKEKGDIPEGYSVSREKKERFSLILESASTNQTSMYLCASSLVATGELFFGEGSRLTVL.

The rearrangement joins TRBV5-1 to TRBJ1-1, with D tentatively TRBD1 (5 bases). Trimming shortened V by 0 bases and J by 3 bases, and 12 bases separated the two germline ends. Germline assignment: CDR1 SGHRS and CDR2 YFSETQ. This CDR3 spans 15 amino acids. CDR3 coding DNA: TGCGCCAGCAGCTTGGCGGGGGAGGTTTACACTGAAGCTTTCTTT. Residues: CASSLAGEVYTEAFF.